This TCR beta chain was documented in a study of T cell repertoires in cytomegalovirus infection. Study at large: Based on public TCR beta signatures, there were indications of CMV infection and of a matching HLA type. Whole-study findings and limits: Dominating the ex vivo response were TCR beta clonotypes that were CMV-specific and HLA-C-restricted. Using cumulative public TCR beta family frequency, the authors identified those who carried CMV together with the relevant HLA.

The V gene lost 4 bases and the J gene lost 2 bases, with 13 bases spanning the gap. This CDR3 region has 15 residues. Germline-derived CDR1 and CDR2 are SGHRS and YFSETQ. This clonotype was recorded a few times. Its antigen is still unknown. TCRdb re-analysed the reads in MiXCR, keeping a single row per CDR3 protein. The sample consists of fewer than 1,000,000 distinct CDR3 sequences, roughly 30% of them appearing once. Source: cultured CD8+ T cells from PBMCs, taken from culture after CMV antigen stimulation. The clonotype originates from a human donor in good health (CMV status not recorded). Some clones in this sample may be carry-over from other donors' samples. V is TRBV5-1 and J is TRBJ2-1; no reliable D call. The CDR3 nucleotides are TGCGCCAGCAGCCCCCCAGCCTACACCTACAATGAGCAGTTCTTC. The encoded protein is CASSPPAYTYNEQFF.